One sample yielded the 7 T cell receptor beta chains listed below, sequenced in a study of shared clonotypes between healthy human individuals. Libraries were prepared by immunoSEQ multiplex PCR; TCRdb keeps only in-frame clonotypes and omits some of them. This sample has about 2.4 million clones, with roughly 93% found just once. The sequenced sample consisted of naive CD4+ T cells from PBMCs. Subset reported: CD45RA+ positively selected. Every receptor here comes from a man between 18 and 35 years old in good health. Some clones in this sample may be carry-over from other donors' samples.

This chain joins TRBV5-4 and TRBJ2-1; 7 positions agree with TRBD1. The CDR3 runs to 15 residues. The V gene end was trimmed by 0 bases and the J gene end by 4 bases; junction bases not matched to a gene: 4. From germline, CDR1 is SGHNT and CDR2 YYREEE (reference sequence). The CDR3 nucleotides are TGTGCCAGCAGCTTGGAGGGGACAGCGTACAATGAGCAGTTCTTC. This encodes CASSLEGTAYNEQFF.

The gene calls are TRBV18 and TRBJ2-2; D may be TRBD2 (5 bases). The germline V and J ends were trimmed by 0 bases and 10 bases, with 6 bases remaining between them. The CDR3 consists of 12 residues. The germline gives CDR1 KGHSH, CDR2 LQKENI. The CDR3 is CASSPPGEELFF. CDR3 in DNA: TGTGCCAGCTCACCACCCGGGGAGGAGCTGTTTTTT.

This clone occurred once. The chain couples TRBV15 to TRBJ2-1; D could derive from TRBD1 or TRBD2 (5 bases each). Deletions cut 0 bases from V and 2 bases from J, with 8 bases between. This CDR3 contains 15 residues. Per the germline V gene, CDR1 is LNHNV and CDR2 is YYDKDF (reference sequence). CDR3 sequence (DNA): TGTGCCACCAGCAGAGATCGGGACGCCTACAATGAGCAGTTCTTC. Amino acid sequence: CATSRDRDAYNEQFF.

V and J are TRBV7-8 and TRBJ2-2, with no clear D. CDR1 SGHVS and CDR2 FQNEAQ come from the germline V gene. Trimming removed 0 bases from V and 5 bases from J, with 10 bases in between. CDR3 length: 15 amino acids. CDR3 nucleotide sequence: TGTGCCAGCAGCTTAGCGTTTTCCTTTACCGGGGAGCTGTTTTTT. Translation: CASSLAFSFTGELFF.

The chain is built from TRBV29-1 and TRBJ2-3, with D hard to call. The V end lost 1 base, the J end lost 1 base, and 18 bases lay between the germline ends. Germline V gene sequence: CDR1 SQVTM, CDR2 ANQGSEA. The CDR3 consists of 17 residues. The CDR3 DNA reads TGCAGCGTTGAAGGACTCCTCGCTGAGACCCGCACAGATACGCAGTATTTT. Translated, it gives CSVEGLLAETRTDTQYF.

This clone was observed once. The chain recombines TRBV30 with TRBJ2-7; 8 nucleotides agree with TRBD2. In germline, CDR1 is GTSNPN, CDR2 SVGIG (reference sequence). Trimming cost V 0 bases and J 2 bases; bases outside gene matches: 6. The CDR3 is made up of 15 amino acids. The CDR3 reads CAWSVSLREAYEQYF. The CDR3 DNA follows: TGTGCCTGGAGTGTATCGCTGCGGGAGGCCTACGAGCAGTACTTC.

This clone was observed once. V and J are TRBV30 and TRBJ2-4; TRBD1 aligns across 9 bases. The trim removed 7 bases at V and 1 base at J, leaving 2 bases unmatched. The CDR3 has 13 amino acids. Germline lookup yields CDR1 GTSNPN and CDR2 SVGIG (reference sequence). The CDR3 loop reads CAFGQGAKNIQYF. DNA for the CDR3: TGTGCCTTTGGACAGGGGGCCAAAAACATTCAGTACTTC.